This TCR beta chain appears in the sequencing data of a study of blood T cell repertoires in COVID-19. The wider study: Specimens from acute and convalescent COVID-19 originated in the United States, Italy and Spain. T cells, B-cell-depleted T cells, or PBMCs provided the cDNA or gDNA that served as material.

Cohorts were assigned according to the clinical history that participants reported. The CDR3 sequence is 16 residues long. V gave up 1 base and J gave up 9 bases, with 18 bases separating them. CDR1 is SEHNR and CDR2 is FQNEAQ in the germline V gene (reference sequence). The repertoire was sequenced with immunoSEQ multiplex PCR; TCRdb's copy has only in-frame clones and lacks some. The top ten hold approximately 2.5% of the sample, which has about 300,000 clones, about nine tenths seen once. The sequenced sample consisted of PBMCs or T cells enriched from blood (not recorded which). The receptor's source is a woman aged 18-29 years who had recovered from COVID-19. The V and J genes are TRBV7-9 and TRBJ2-2; D may be TRBD2 (5 bases). The CDR3 sequence is CASSLGSAPRRWELFF. The CDR3 DNA sequence: TGTGCCAGCAGCTTAGGTAGCGCGCCTCGGAGGTGGGAGCTGTTTTTT. Full variable domain (remainder filled in from reference TRBV7-9 and TRBJ2-2): DTGVSQNPRHKITKRGQNVTFRCDPISEHNRLYWYRQTLGQGPEFLTYFQNEAQLEKSRLLSDRFSAERPKGSFSTLEIQRTEQGDSAMYLCASSLGSAPRRWELFFGEGSRLTVL.